The 15 T cell receptor beta chains below were found in one sample sequenced in a study of blood T cell repertoires in COVID-19. Some clones are missing from TCRdb's copy, which holds only in-frame ones; the method was immunoSEQ multiplex PCR. Here the sample spans about 190,000 clones, around 80% being singletons. The material sequenced was peripheral blood. Receptor source: a human donor in a cohort sampled during active COVID-19.

DNA of the CDR3: TGCAGCGTTGTTGGGAGCCAGGGGTGGGGAGAGACCCAGTACTTC. Protein: CSVVGSQGWGETQYF. The rearrangement uses TRBV29-1 and TRBJ2-5, with D possibly being TRBD1 (6 bases). The CDR3 extends over 15 amino acids. Germline lookup yields CDR1 SQVTM and CDR2 ANQGSEA. V was trimmed by 4 bases and J by 4 bases, leaving 19 bases between them.

The V and J genes are TRBV6-1 and TRBJ1-1, with 7 positions matching TRBD1. The CDR3 loop spans 15 amino acids. CDR1 and CDR2 (germline): MNHNS, SASEGT. V dropped 2 bases and J dropped 3; count of bases not matched to a gene: 6. The chain's CDR3 is CASSELRTGYTEAFF. The CDR3 DNA follows: TGTGCCAGCAGTGAATTGAGGACAGGCTACACTGAAGCTTTCTTT.

V gene TRBV5-6 combines with J gene TRBJ2-7, with 7 bases matching TRBD1. Looked up from germline, CDR1 is SGHDT and CDR2 is YYEEEE. The CDR3 extends over 17 amino acids. J was trimmed by 2 bases and V by 1 base; bases with no gene match: 12. The CDR3 is CASSLRRQGEWTYEQYV. In DNA, the CDR3 is TGTGCCAGCAGCTTGAGACGACAGGGCGAGTGGACCTACGAGCAGTACGTC.

The V call is TRBV19, the J call TRBJ2-1; 8 bases are a match to TRBD1. V lost 8 bases to trimming and J lost 2 bases; unmatched junction nucleotides: 8. Germline V lookup: CDR1 LNHDA, CDR2 SQIVND (reference sequence). CDR3 length: 15 residues. CDR3 sequence (DNA): TGTGCCAGTGCCCCGGGACAGGTGACCTACAATGAGCAGTTCTTC. Protein sequence: CASAPGQVTYNEQFF.

This clone has a count of ten or more. The chain joins TRBV5-1 to TRBJ1-2, with TRBD1 as a possible D gene (5 bases). Germline V gives CDR1 SGHRS, CDR2 YFSETQ. The CDR3 runs 14 residues. Trimming pared 6 bases from V and 2 bases from J, leaving 14 bases between. In DNA, the CDR3 is TGCGCCAGCACCCCTCAGGGCACAAACTATGGCTACACCTTC. It encodes CASTPQGTNYGYTF.

The CDR3: CASSGDWRAGEWVSGNTIYF. CDR3 sequence (DNA): TGTGCCAGCAGTGGGGATTGGAGGGCAGGTGAATGGGTCTCTGGAAACACCATATATTTT. The chain carries TRBV6-1 and TRBJ1-3; D is uncertain. The germline gives CDR1 MNHNS, CDR2 SASEGT. This CDR3 is 20 amino acids long. The V end lost 4 bases, the J end lost 0 bases, and 25 bases lay between the germline ends.

The CDR3 DNA sequence: TGCGCCAGCAGTACAGGGGGGAACACTGAAGCTTTCTTT. It codes for CASSTGGNTEAFF. The V call is TRBV10-1, the J call TRBJ1-1; 8 bases align to TRBD1. V trimming: 5 bases; J trimming: 1 base; junction bases outside the gene matches: 0. Germline values: CDR1 WNHNN, CDR2 SYGVQD (reference sequence). The CDR3 has 13 residues.

The chain links TRBV28 to TRBJ2-5, with TRBD2 matching 8 bases. The CDR3 loop spans 14 amino acids. Germline loops: CDR1 MDHEN, CDR2 SYDVKM. V lost 2 bases to trimming and J lost 7 bases; unmatched junction nucleotides: 6. CDR3 residues: CASSLSGSLVTQYF. CDR3 nucleotides: TGTGCCAGCAGTTTAAGCGGGAGTTTGGTGACCCAGTACTTC.

This clone was seen a single time. The V and J genes are TRBV28 and TRBJ1-5; 7 nucleotides agree with TRBD1. The CDR3 is made up of 14 amino acids. V lost 8 bases and J lost 6; bases outside the gene matches: 10. Germline V gene lookup returns CDR1 MDHEN and CDR2 SYDVKM. This chain's CDR3 is CASVTGAAFQPQHF. For the CDR3, the DNA is TGTGCCAGCGTTACAGGGGCAGCGTTTCAGCCCCAGCATTTT.

The V and J genes are TRBV28 and TRBJ1-5; D perhaps matches TRBD1 (5 bases). Germline CDR1 reads MDHEN; CDR2 reads SYDVKM. V was trimmed by 3 bases and J by 8 bases, leaving 8 bases between them. This CDR3 is 12 amino acids long. CDR3 DNA: TGTGCCAGCAGTTTCCGGACAAAGCCCCAGCATTTT. Translated: CASSFRTKPQHF.

The V call is TRBV7-2, the J call TRBJ1-2; 9 nucleotides agree with TRBD1. After removal of 5 bases from V and 8 bases from J, the junction contained 6 bases not matched to a gene. CDR1 and CDR2 (germline): SGHTA, FQGNSA. The CDR3 contains 13 residues. The CDR3 region has the DNA TGTGCCAGCAGCACCGGGACAGGGAGAGGCTACACCTTC. It encodes CASSTGTGRGYTF.

J is TRBJ1-2 and V is TRBV4-1; D is ambiguous. Per germline, CDR1 MGHRA and CDR2 YSYEKL. This CDR3 has 16 amino acids. V was shortened by 1 base and J by 2 bases, with 14 bases between the two germline ends. The CDR3 sequence is CASSQVARPTNYGYTF. CDR3 bases: TGCGCCAGCAGCCAAGTTGCGCGTCCCACCAACTATGGCTACACCTTC.

The CDR3 loop reads CASSSWGESLDTEAFF. The CDR3 bases are TGTGCCAGCAGCTCTTGGGGGGAGTCTTTAGACACTGAAGCTTTCTTT. The chain has TRBV28 and TRBJ1-1, with a tentative D call TRBD1 (5 bases). Germline assignment: CDR1 MDHEN and CDR2 SYDVKM. V was cut by 6 bases and J by 3 bases, with 20 bases left in between. The CDR3 covers 16 residues.

V and J are TRBV5-8 and TRBJ1-5, with 7 bases identical to TRBD1. The trim removed 4 bases at V and 15 bases at J, leaving 19 bases unmatched. From germline, CDR1 is SGHTS and CDR2 YDEGEE. The CDR3 totals 15 residues. The CDR3 DNA sequence: TGTGCCAGCAGCGCCCGGCAGGGGGGTCCGAGATCTTCGCATTTT. This encodes CASSARQGGPRSSHF. Variable domain in full (rest from reference TRBV5-8 and TRBJ1-5): EAGVTQSPTHLIKTRGQQATLRCSPISGHTSVYWYQQALGLGLQFLLWYDEGEERNRGNFPPRFSGRQFPNYSSELNVNALELEDSALYLCASSARQGGPRSSHFGDGTRLSIL.

This clone appeared a single time. V and J are TRBV18 and TRBJ1-6; D is undetermined. Trimming pared 4 bases from V and 8 bases from J, leaving 12 bases between. Germline V gene lookup returns CDR1 KGHSH and CDR2 LQKENI. The CDR3 contains 14 residues. The chain's CDR3 is CASSLQNGDSPLHF. CDR3 nucleotides: TGTGCCAGCTCACTTCAGAACGGAGATTCACCCCTCCACTTT.